This TCR beta chain emerged from a study of early T cells in non-severe SARS-CoV-2 infection. Study details: The sequenced material was bulk RNA from unsorted whole blood, and its chains were unpaired.

Unique molecular identifiers tagged individual cDNA molecules. TCRdb fed the 5' RACE reads into MiXCR, producing one record per CDR3 protein. The sample consists of roughly 51,000 distinct CDR3 sequences, about 7.6% of them appearing once. CDR3 size: 11 residues. Germline CDR1 is SQVTM and CDR2 is ANQGSEA. Trimming removed 5 bases from V and 2 bases from J, with 3 bases in between. In its sample, this clonotype was seen many times. Its antigen is unidentified. Findings and limits, study-wide: Matching results from VDJdb favored anti-spike CD8 responses, leaving private and CD4 specificities undetected.

This rearrangement joins TRBV29-1 to TRBJ2-2; D uncertain. The sequence derives from an adult who was a healthcare worker with PCR-confirmed SARS-CoV-2 infection or an uninfected control (not recorded which). The specimen comprised whole blood, sampled at baseline. As DNA, the CDR3 is TGCAGCGTTTTTAACACCGGGGAGCTGTTTTTT. It yields the protein CSVFNTGELFF.